This T cell receptor (beta chain) was identified during a study of blood T cell repertoires in COVID-19. Study information: In each case, the material was cDNA or gDNA derived from T cells, B-cell-depleted T cells, or PBMCs.

In the study's own analysis: Amplification of reference gene primers provided the estimated nucleated cell counts. TCRdb keeps only in-frame clones here, not all; method: immunoSEQ multiplex PCR. V and J calls and clone size are given by that table; D and trimming were obtained from the DNA. This sample has 35,000 to 50,000 clones, with approximately 90% found just once. Germline values: CDR1 SGHVS, CDR2 FQNEAQ. V trimming: 4 bases; J trimming: 8 bases; junction bases outside the gene matches: 13. The CDR3 spans 16 residues. The genes are TRBV7-8 and TRBJ2-1, with TRBD2 matching over 8 bases. Material for sequencing was peripheral blood. The clonotype was recovered from a middle-aged man with active COVID-19. The CDR3 region is CASSSIMGSSGDEQFF. The CDR3 DNA reads as TGTGCCAGCAGCTCAATTATGGGGAGTAGCGGGGATGAGCAGTTCTTC.